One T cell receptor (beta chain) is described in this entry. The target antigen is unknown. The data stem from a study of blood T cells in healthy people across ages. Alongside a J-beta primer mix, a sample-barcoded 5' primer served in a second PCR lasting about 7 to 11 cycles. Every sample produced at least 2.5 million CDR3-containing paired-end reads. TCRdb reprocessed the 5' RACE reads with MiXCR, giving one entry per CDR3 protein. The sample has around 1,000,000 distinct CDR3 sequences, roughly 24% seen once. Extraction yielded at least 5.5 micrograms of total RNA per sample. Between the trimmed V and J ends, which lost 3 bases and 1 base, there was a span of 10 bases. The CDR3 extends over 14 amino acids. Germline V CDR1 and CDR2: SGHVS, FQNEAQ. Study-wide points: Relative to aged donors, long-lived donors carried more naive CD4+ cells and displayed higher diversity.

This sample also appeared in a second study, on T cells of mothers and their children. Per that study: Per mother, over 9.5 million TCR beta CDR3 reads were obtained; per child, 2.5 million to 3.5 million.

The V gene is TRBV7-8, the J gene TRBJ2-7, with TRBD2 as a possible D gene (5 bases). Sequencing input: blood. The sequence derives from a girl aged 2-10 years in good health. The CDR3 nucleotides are TGTGCCAGCAGCTTCTCTCCGGGATCCTACGAGCAGTACTTC. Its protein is CASSFSPGSYEQYF.